This T cell receptor (beta chain) emerged from a study of blood T cell repertoires in COVID-19. Study at large: The samples span acute and convalescent COVID-19 from the United States, Italy and Spain.

From germline, CDR1 is LGHDT and CDR2 YNNKEL (reference sequence). This CDR3 is 15 amino acids long. Between the trimmed V and J ends, which lost 3 bases and 0 bases, there was a span of 9 bases. Source study methods: For nucleated cells, counts were estimated from reference gene primer amplification. Sequencing was performed with immunoSEQ multiplex PCR; in TCRdb, only in-frame clones are kept and a portion is missing. The V and J calls and clone size were taken over from that table, and D and trimming were inferred from the DNA. The table lists about 160,000 clones, 65% to 90% of them singletons. V gene TRBV3-1 (or the pseudogene TRBV3-2) combines with J gene TRBJ1-5; D is uncertain. This sequence was found in a man between 65 and 85 years old with acute or convalescent COVID-19. Sequencing was done on a sample of peripheral blood. The CDR3 sequence is CASSQGRNSNQPQHF. CDR3 bases: TGTGCCAGCAGCCAGGGGAGAAATAGCAATCAGCCCCAGCATTTT.